This entry lists 22 T cell receptor beta chains sequenced from one sample in a study of cytomegalovirus exposure and HLA in healthy donors. PCR amplification relied on 60 Vbeta primers (plus 13 Jbeta primers). The data were produced by immunoSEQ multiplex PCR, yet TCRdb's version contains in-frame clones alone and is incomplete. The sample includes 150,000 to 200,000 clones, 72% seen only once; the top ten take about 2.5%. Sequencing was carried out using PBMCs. These receptors were obtained from a human donor in good health.

The chain recombines TRBV10-3 with TRBJ2-3; D unclear. CDR1 is ENHRY, CDR2 SYGVKD, per germline. This CDR3 is 12 amino acids long. The germline V and J ends were trimmed by 4 bases and 10 bases, with 12 bases remaining between them. In nucleotides, the CDR3 is TGTGCCATCAGTGCTGAGGAGAACCCGCAGTATTTT. This sequence encodes CAISAEENPQYF.

This sequence joins TRBV18 and TRBJ1-2, with 8 bases that match TRBD1. With V trimmed by 5 bases and J by 8 bases, 13 bases remained unmatched. The germline V gene encodes CDR1 KGHSH and CDR2 LQKENI. This CDR3 is 15 amino acids long. The CDR3 region is CASSTGQGTEYGYTF. CDR3 sequence (DNA): TGTGCCAGCTCAACCGGACAGGGCACGGAGTACGGCTACACCTTC.

The sample holds a few counts of this clone. The V gene is TRBV4-2, the J gene TRBJ2-2; 7 nucleotides agree with TRBD2. With V trimmed by 1 base and J by 6 bases, 14 bases remained unmatched. The CDR3 loop spans 18 amino acids. The germline V gene encodes CDR1 LGHNA and CDR2 YNFKEQ. The chain's CDR3 is CASSQVGGLGVTAGELFF. The CDR3 bases are TGTGCCAGCAGCCAAGTGGGAGGACTAGGTGTAACAGCCGGGGAGCTGTTTTTT.

This chain connects TRBV6-5 to TRBJ2-7; TRBD2 is a possible D gene (5 bases). Germline assignment: CDR1 MNHEY and CDR2 SVGAGI. V was cut by 0 bases and J by 10 bases, with 10 bases left in between. The CDR3 is made up of 12 amino acids. The CDR3 DNA sequence: TGTGCCAGCAGTTACTCGTACGGGATACAGTACTTC. It specifies CASSYSYGIQYF.

This chain connects TRBV7-8 to TRBJ2-4; D remains ambiguous. Germline V gene sequence: CDR1 SGHVS, CDR2 FQNEAQ. CDR3 size: 15 residues. V dropped 2 bases and J dropped 6 bases, with 14 bases sitting between them. As DNA, the CDR3 is TGTGCCAGCAGCTTATTGCAGGCCTCAGCAAACATTCAGTACTTC. Translation gives CASSLLQASANIQYF. Supplemented by reference TRBV7-8 and TRBJ2-4, the full variable domain reads GAGVSQSPRYKVAKRGQDVALRCDPISGHVSLFWYQQALGQGPEFLTYFQNEAQLDKSGLPSDRFFAERPEGSVSTLKIQRTQQEDSAVYLCASSLLQASANIQYFGAGTRLSVL.

The chain recombines TRBV6-6 with TRBJ2-5, with TRBD2 identical over 11 bases. V was pared by 8 bases and J by 5 bases, with 10 bases of the junction left unmatched. This CDR3 region has 15 residues. CDR1 MNHNY and CDR2 SVGAGI come from the germline V gene (reference sequence). The CDR3 reads CASVRLAGRQETQYF. The CDR3, as DNA: TGTGCCAGCGTACGACTAGCGGGGAGGCAGGAGACCCAGTACTTC.

J is TRBJ2-1 and V is TRBV19; D gene ambiguous. Germline V gene data show CDR1 as LNHDA and CDR2 as SQIVND (reference sequence). The CDR3 totals 12 residues. V lost 5 bases and J 10 bases, leaving 12 bases between the germline ends. Written as DNA, the CDR3 is TGTGCCAGTAGTTCTAGTTATTGGGAGCAGTTCTTC. This gives the protein CASSSSYWEQFF.

The genes are TRBV7-6 and TRBJ1-5; D is ambiguous. Germline lookup yields CDR1 SGHVS and CDR2 FNYEAQ. The CDR3 is 15 residues long. V lost 2 bases and J lost 3, with 11 bases in between. CDR3 coding DNA: TGTGCCAGCAGCTTATTCGGTGCGGCCAATCAGCCCCAGCATTTT. Residues: CASSLFGAANQPQHF.

The sample holds a few counts of this clone. The V gene is TRBV6-1, the J gene TRBJ2-3; maybe TRBD1 (5 bases). Germline CDR1 is MNHNS and CDR2 is SASEGT. The CDR3 covers 13 residues. Trimming removed 4 bases from V and 1 base from J, with 6 bases in between. The CDR3 here is CASSVQGTDTQYF. The CDR3 nucleotides are TGTGCCAGCAGTGTACAGGGCACAGATACGCAGTATTTT.

The V gene is TRBV2, the J gene TRBJ2-5, with a tentative D call TRBD1 (6 bases). V was clipped by 10 bases and J by 7 bases, with 19 bases between them. The CDR3 runs 13 residues. Germline CDR1 reads SNHLY; CDR2 reads FYNNEI. In DNA form, the CDR3 reads TGTGCCACGGTCAGGGGAGAACTAGGGACCCAGTACTTC. Its protein is CATVRGELGTQYF. The full variable domain, in which reference TRBV2 and TRBJ2-5 provide the parts outside the CDR3, is EPEVTQTPSHQVTQMGQEVILRCVPISNHLYFYWYRQILGQKVEFLVSFYNNEISEKSEIFDDQFSVERPDGSNFTLKIRSTKLEDSAMYFCATVRGELGTQYFGPGTRLLVL.

V gene TRBV29-1 combines with J gene TRBJ1-5, with D unclear. Germline CDR1 SQVTM, CDR2 ANQGSEA. V lost 4 bases, J lost 0 bases, and 7 bases lay in between. This CDR3 is 13 amino acids long. The CDR3 DNA sequence: TGCAGCGTTGTGGCGGATAGCAATCAGCCCCAGCATTTT. Amino acid sequence: CSVVADSNQPQHF. Full variable domain (missing parts from reference TRBV29-1 and TRBJ1-5): SAVISQKPSRDICQRGTSLTIQCQVDSQVTMMFWYRQQPGQSLTLIATANQGSEATYESGFVIDKFPISRPNLTFSTLTVSNMSPEDSSIYLCSVVADSNQPQHFGDGTRLSIL.

This clone was found once. The chain is built from TRBV27 and TRBJ1-1; possibly TRBD1 for D (5 bases). There are 14 residues in the CDR3. Looked up from germline, CDR1 is MNHEY and CDR2 is SMNVEV (reference sequence). V was trimmed by 3 bases and J by 0 bases, leaving 8 bases between them. This CDR3 is CASSLEGVNTEAFF. DNA of the CDR3: TGTGCCAGCAGTTTGGAAGGGGTGAACACTGAAGCTTTCTTT.

The V call is TRBV19, the J call TRBJ2-7; possibly TRBD1 for D (7 bases). Germline CDR1 reads LNHDA; CDR2 reads SQIVND (reference sequence). V was trimmed by 5 bases and J by 5 bases, leaving 13 bases between them. The CDR3 is 13 amino acids. The CDR3 spells CASSAGQIDEQYF. CDR3 DNA: TGTGCCAGTAGTGCGGGACAGATAGACGAGCAGTACTTC.

This clone was found a few times. V usage is TRBV6-1 and J usage is TRBJ1-4, with 12 bases that match TRBD1. This CDR3 contains 20 residues. Germline-derived CDR1 and CDR2 are MNHNS and SASEGT. J was trimmed by 4 bases and V by 0 bases; bases with no gene match: 12. The CDR3 protein is CASSEALPGTGGEVNEKLFF. The CDR3 DNA reads TGTGCCAGCAGTGAAGCGCTCCCGGGGACAGGGGGCGAGGTTAATGAAAAACTGTTTTTT.

This sequence joins TRBV27 and TRBJ2-1, with D tentatively TRBD2 (5 bases). The V gene lost 7 bases and the J gene lost 3 bases, with 7 bases spanning the gap. The CDR3 is made up of 12 amino acids. Germline V gene lookup returns CDR1 MNHEY and CDR2 SMNVEV (reference sequence). CDR3 DNA: TGTGCCAGCATGGACTTCTACAATGAGCAGTTCTTC. It translates to CASMDFYNEQFF.

This clone was observed once. The rearrangement links TRBV11-2 to TRBJ2-2, with 7 bases aligning to TRBD2. In germline, CDR1 is SGHAT, CDR2 FQNNGV. The CDR3 length is 18 residues. After removal of 0 bases from V and 5 bases from J, the junction contained 12 bases not matched to a gene. The CDR3 DNA sequence: TGTGCCAGCAGCTTAGATAGATTACCCAGCGGGGATACCGGGGAGCTGTTTTTT. Its translation: CASSLDRLPSGDTGELFF.

V gene TRBV5-1 combines with J gene TRBJ2-7; a weak D match, TRBD1 (5 bases). This CDR3 is 13 amino acids long. Germline V gene sequence: CDR1 SGHRS, CDR2 YFSETQ. Trimming took off 3 bases at V and 6 bases at J, with 13 bases between the two ends. The CDR3 coding sequence is TGCGCCAGCAGCTGGGCGACAGATGCCGAGCAGTACTTC. It specifies CASSWATDAEQYF.

As for this clone: The sample carries other DNA sequences with the same CDR3. This rearrangement joins TRBV7-2 to TRBJ2-7; TRBD1 aligns across 11 bases. The CDR3 is 17 amino acids. With V trimmed by 4 bases and J by 2 bases, 10 bases remained unmatched. Germline values: CDR1 SGHTA, CDR2 FQGNSA. The CDR3 protein is CASSSTAGQGVAYEQYF. The DNA for the CDR3 is TGTGCCAGCAGCTCCACCGCGGGACAGGGGGTAGCCTACGAGCAGTACTTC.

This clone was counted a single time. The J gene is TRBJ1-2, the V gene TRBV15; 7 bases are a match to TRBD1. Germline lookup yields CDR1 LNHNV and CDR2 YYDKDF (reference sequence). CDR3 length equals 14 residues. V lost 5 bases, J lost 2 bases, and 5 bases stayed unmatched. The CDR3 spells CATSLTGRNYGYTF. The CDR3 coding sequence is TGTGCCACCAGCCTGACAGGGCGAAACTATGGCTACACCTTC.

This chain joins TRBV5-1 and TRBJ2-4; D unresolved. Germline V CDR1 and CDR2: SGHRS, YFSETQ. The CDR3 sequence is 14 residues long. V lost 0 bases and J lost 6, with 10 bases in between. The chain's CDR3 is CASSLGLSGNIQYF. The DNA of the CDR3 is TGCGCCAGCAGCTTGGGACTGAGTGGAAACATTCAGTACTTC.

The chain carries TRBV5-4 and TRBJ2-7, with a tentative D call TRBD1 (6 bases). V lost 4 bases, J lost 0 bases, and 8 bases lay in between. Germline-derived CDR1 and CDR2 are SGHNT and YYREEE (reference sequence). There are 13 residues in the CDR3. CDR3 sequence reads: CASSLGHSYEQYF. The DNA for the CDR3 is TGTGCCAGCAGCCTGGGACACTCCTACGAGCAGTACTTC.

This chain joins TRBV11-3 and TRBJ2-7, with a possible D match to TRBD1 (6 bases). Trimming cost V 2 bases and J 2 bases, with 10 bases left between them. Looked up from germline, CDR1 is SGHNT and CDR2 is YENEEA. This CDR3 region has 14 residues. CDR3 bases: TGTGCCAGCAGCTTACAAGGGGGACCCTACGAGCAGTACTTC. Its protein product is CASSLQGGPYEQYF.